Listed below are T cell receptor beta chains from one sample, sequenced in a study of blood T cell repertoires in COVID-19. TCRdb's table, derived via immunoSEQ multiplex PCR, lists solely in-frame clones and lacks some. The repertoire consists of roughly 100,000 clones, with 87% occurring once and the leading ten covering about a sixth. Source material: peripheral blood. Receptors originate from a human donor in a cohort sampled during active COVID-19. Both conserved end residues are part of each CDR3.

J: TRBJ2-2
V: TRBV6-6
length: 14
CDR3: CASSYTGYTGELFF

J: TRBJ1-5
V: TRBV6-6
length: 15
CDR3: CASSYDRAEGQPQHF

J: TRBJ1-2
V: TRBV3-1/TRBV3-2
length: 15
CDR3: CASSARQGANYGYTF

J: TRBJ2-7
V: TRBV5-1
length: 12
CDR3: CASSSGQAEQYF

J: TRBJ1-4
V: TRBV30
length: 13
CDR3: CAWSGQGGEKLFF

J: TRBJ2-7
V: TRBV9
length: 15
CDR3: CASSGGGTGPSEQYF

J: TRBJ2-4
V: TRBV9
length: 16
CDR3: CASSPFVEGAKNIQYF

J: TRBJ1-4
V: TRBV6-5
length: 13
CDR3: CASRQDQGAVLFF

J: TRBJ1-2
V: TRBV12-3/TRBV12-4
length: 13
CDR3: CASSPDRLYGYTF

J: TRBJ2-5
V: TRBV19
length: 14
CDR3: CASSNGLAAETQYF